A selection of T cell receptor beta chains follows, all from one sample in a study of T cell changes during pregnancy in multiple sclerosis. Method: immunoSEQ multiplex PCR; TCRdb's copy keeps in-frame clones and lacks some. This sample yields 37,000 or so clones, of which 90% to 95% are seen a single time; 0.45% to 0.55% belongs to the top ten. The sequences come from CD4+ T cells from peripheral blood mononuclear cells, collected in the second trimester of pregnancy. These receptors were obtained from a female donor in good health, enrolled as a control in a pregnancy study. Each CDR3 is given with its conserved first and last residue. A D gene is named only where the DNA matches it firmly. Expanded clones get a size class; other rows say once, few or many, or leave the size out.

.	.	17	TRBV7-6	TRBJ1-3	TGTGCCAGCAGCTTTGGGCTCGGCAAAAACTCTGGAAACACCATATATTTT	CASSFGLGKNSGNTIYF
TRBD1	few	13	TRBV19	TRBJ1-2	TGTGCCAGTAGTATAGACGGACAGGATGGCTACACCTTC	CASSIDGQDGYTF
TRBD2	.	17	TRBV13	TRBJ2-7	TGTGCCAGCAGCCATGGGACTAGCGAATGGTTACGCGACGAGCAGTACTTC	CASSHGTSEWLRDEQYF
TRBD1	few	17	TRBV5-1	TRBJ2-1	TGCGCCAGCAGCGATGTCCCGCCGGGACAGGGCGACAATGAGCAGTTCTTC	CASSDVPPGQGDNEQFF
.	.	15	TRBV28	TRBJ2-7	TGTGCCAGCAGTTTATTCAGCGATCGCCCCTACGAGCAGTACTTC	CASSLFSDRPYEQYF
.	.	13	TRBV30	TRBJ2-2	TGTGCCTGGAGACAGGGGAACACCGGGGAGCTGTTTTTT	CAWRQGNTGELFF
TRBD2	.	16	TRBV7-6	TRBJ2-3	TGTGCCAGCAGCTTAGCTAGCGGGAGTTTCACAGATACGCAGTATTTT	CASSLASGSFTDTQYF
.	.	14	TRBV29-1	TRBJ2-3	TGCAGCGTTGAAGATCTGGACTGGAAAAATACGCAGTATTTT	CSVEDLDWKNTQYF
TRBD2	.	18	TRBV2	TRBJ2-2	TGTGCCAGCAGCCCCCTAGGAAGTAGCGGGAGTAAGGCCGGGGAGCTGTTTTTT	CASSPLGSSGSKAGELFF
TRBD2	.	16	TRBV5-4	TRBJ2-3	TGTGCCAGCAGCTTTTGGCTAGCGGCTAGCACAGATACGCAGTATTTT	CASSFWLAASTDTQYF
TRBD1	.	16	TRBV25-1	TRBJ2-2	TGTGCCAGCAGGGGTTACGGGACAGCTAACACCGGGGAGCTGTTTTTT	CASRGYGTANTGELFF
.	.	14	TRBV9	TRBJ1-5	TGTGCCAGCAGCGGAAACAGGGATGGACAGCCCCAGCATTTT	CASSGNRDGQPQHF
.	.	11	TRBV28	TRBJ1-1	TGTGCCACCCGAGGAAGGCCTGAAGCTTTCTTT	CATRGRPEAFF
.	.	13	TRBV5-1	TRBJ2-7	TGCGCCAGCAGCCTGTTTCGGGGAGGCGAGCAGTACTTC	CASSLFRGGEQYF
TRBD1	.	12	TRBV6-1	TRBJ2-7	TGTGCCGGTGGGACAGCGCCCTACGAGCAGTACTTC	CAGGTAPYEQYF
TRBD1	.	15	TRBV6-1	TRBJ1-1	TGTGCCAGCAGTGAAGCCGGGACAGGGTACACTGAAGCTTTCTTT	CASSEAGTGYTEAFF
TRBD1	once	14	TRBV19	TRBJ1-4	TGTGCCAGTAGCTGGGGGACAGGGGGTGAAAAACTGTTTTTT	CASSWGTGGEKLFF
.	.	14	TRBV30	TRBJ1-2	TGTGCCTGGACCCATCTCGGGGGAACGGGAGGCTACACCTTC	CAWTHLGGTGGYTF
TRBD2	.	15	TRBV7-7	TRBJ2-7	TGTGCTAGCAGCTCAGGACTAGCGGGAGTGTCTGAGCAGTACTTC	CASSSGLAGVSEQYF
.	few	12	TRBV30	TRBJ1-1	TGTGCCTGGACCGACAACCCCCCCCAGGGTTTCTTT	CAWTDNPPQGFF
TRBD2	.	13	TRBV19	TRBJ2-7	TGTGCCAGCCCGGGACTAGCGGTCGAAGAGCAGTACTTC	CASPGLAVEEQYF
.	.	13	TRBV10-2	TRBJ2-5	TGCGCCAGCAGTGACTCCCAGGGGGAGACCCAGTACTTC	CASSDSQGETQYF
TRBD2	.	16	TRBV7-7	TRBJ2-5	TGTGCTAGCAGCTTAGGTAGCGGGGGGCACCAAGAGACCCAGTACTTC	CASSLGSGGHQETQYF
TRBD2	few	14	TRBV2	TRBJ2-2	TGTGCCAGCAGTGAATTCGGGAGGACCGGGGAGCTGTTTTTT	CASSEFGRTGELFF
.	.	13	TRBV16	TRBJ1-1	TGTGCCAGCAGCCGTTCAGGTAACACTGAAGCTTTCTTT	CASSRSGNTEAFF
.	.	16	TRBV5-1	TRBJ2-7	TGCGCCAGCAGCTTGGGGGGCAGGGAACAGTTGTACGAGCAGTACTTC	CASSLGGREQLYEQYF
.	.	13	TRBV29-1	TRBJ2-7	TGCAGCGTTGTAGTGCGACAACTTTACAAGCAGTACTTC	CSVVVRQLYKQYF
TRBD1	.	13	TRBV19	TRBJ1-5	TGTGCCAGTAGGCCCTCACAGGGGCAGCCCCAGCATTTT	CASRPSQGQPQHF
TRBD2	.	13	TRBV10-3	TRBJ2-3	TGTGCCATCAGTGGGACTAGTACAGATACGCAGTATTTT	CAISGTSTDTQYF
TRBD1	once	11	TRBV7-6	TRBJ2-2	TGTGCCAGCAGCTTTACAGGGGGGCTGTTTTTT	CASSFTGGLFF
.	few	13	TRBV5-5	TRBJ1-2	TGTGCCAGCAGCTTGCAGGGCGCCTATGGCTACACCTTC	CASSLQGAYGYTF
TRBD2	.	17	TRBV28	TRBJ2-2	TGTGCCAGCGGGGATCCCCGCGTGGGACTAGCTGCCGGGGAGCTGTTTTTT	CASGDPRVGLAAGELFF
.	.	17	TRBV14	TRBJ1-2	TGTGCCAGCAGCCGAAACACCTGGGACTTAGCAGGCTATGGCTACACCTTC	CASSRNTWDLAGYGYTF
TRBD1	once	20	TRBV23-1	TRBJ1-4	TGCGCCAGCAGTCGACCGAGGGGGCGCCGGTTCATAAGAGACAATGAAAAACTGTTTTTT	CASSRPRGRRFIRDNEKLFF
TRBD2	.	17	TRBV5-1	TRBJ2-6	TGCGCCAGCAGCGTAGAAAGCGGGAGGGCTGGGGCCAACGTCCTGACTTTC	CASSVESGRAGANVLTF
.	.	14	TRBV28	TRBJ1-2	TGTGCCAGCAGTTTAATGGGGGCTGACTATGGCTACACCTTC	CASSLMGADYGYTF
.	.	15	TRBV4-2	TRBJ2-5	TGTGCCAGCAGCCATTCGACTGCCGGCCGAGAGACCCAGTACTTC	CASSHSTAGRETQYF
.	.	15	TRBV7-9	TRBJ1-4	TGTGCCAGCAGCCCGAGGGTGGGGTCTAATGAAAAACTGTTTTTT	CASSPRVGSNEKLFF
.	.	14	TRBV4-1	TRBJ2-5	TGCGCCAGCAGCCAAGTTGGCAACCAAGAGACCCAGTACTTC	CASSQVGNQETQYF
.	.	14	TRBV6-1	TRBJ2-1	TGTGCCAGCACCGAGGGAGGTAGGGGTGGTGAGCAGTTCTTC	CASTEGGRGGEQFF
.	.	13	TRBV29-1	TRBJ1-6	TGCAGCGTTGGCCACAGGGAAGATTCACCCCTCCACTTT	CSVGHREDSPLHF
.	few	15	TRBV30	TRBJ1-1	TGTGCCTGGAGTGTACCGGCGGGGAGAAGGACTGAAGCTTTCTTT	CAWSVPAGRRTEAFF
.	.	14	TRBV11-3	TRBJ2-5	TGTGCCAGCAGCTTAGCTCGGGATCAAGAGACCCAGTACTTC	CASSLARDQETQYF
TRBD1	once	19	TRBV4-1	TRBJ2-2	TGCGCCAGCAGCCGCGATAAGCCGCTTCAGGGGGCCTATTCCGGGGAGCTGTTTTTT	CASSRDKPLQGAYSGELFF
.	.	14	TRBV18	TRBJ1-3	TGTGCCAGCTCACCAAGGGAGATAGGAAACACCATATATTTT	CASSPREIGNTIYF
.	.	16	TRBV28	TRBJ1-5	TGTGCCACCCGAAGTGGCGCGAGGAATGGTAATCAGCCCCAGCATTTT	CATRSGARNGNQPQHF
.	.	14	TRBV6-1	TRBJ2-7	TGTGCCAGCAGTGAAATGCACTTGCCGTACGAGCAGTACTTC	CASSEMHLPYEQYF
TRBD1	.	14	TRBV7-8	TRBJ1-6	TGTGCCAGCAGCCCCCGGGACAGACATTCACCCCTCCACTTT	CASSPRDRHSPLHF
TRBD2	.	16	TRBV4-1	TRBJ2-1	TGCGCCAGCAGCCTTCCGACTAGCGGGAGGAGAAATGAGCAGTTCTTC	CASSLPTSGRRNEQFF
.	.	14	TRBV4-1	TRBJ2-3	TGCGCCAGCAGCCAAGATAGCGGCGAAGATACGCAGTATTTT	CASSQDSGEDTQYF
TRBD2	.	15	TRBV7-9	TRBJ2-3	TGTGCCAGCACCGACTTTTTAGCGGGAACAGATACGCAGTATTTT	CASTDFLAGTDTQYF
.	.	15	TRBV15	TRBJ1-1	TGTGCCACCAGCAGACGAAGGGGGACGGCAACTGAAGCTTTCTTT	CATSRRRGTATEAFF